A selection of T cell receptor beta chains follows, all from one sample in a study of cytomegalovirus exposure and HLA in healthy donors. Repertoires were generated with immunoSEQ multiplex PCR, while TCRdb's copy carries only in-frame clones and drops some. Of 120,000 or so clones listed, over 65% were seen once; the top ten hold around 1.8%. Source material: PBMCs. The receptors were gathered from a man between 18 and 35 years old in good health and CMV-seronegative. Both conserved end residues are part of each CDR3. Each record gives: V gene, D gene, J gene, clone size, CDR3 protein, CDR3 DNA. D genes are given only for firm matches. Clone size is not always given. Where it is, it says once, few, many or a class for expanded clones.

>TRBV5-4|.|TRBJ1-6|.
CASSSGLSLHF
TGTGCCAGCAGCTCGGGACTCTCCCTCCACTTT
>TRBV5-1|TRBD2|TRBJ2-5|.
CASSLTSGGLSETQYF
TGCGCCAGCAGCCTAACTAGCGGGGGCTTGAGCGAGACCCAGTACTTC
>TRBV7-2|TRBD1|TRBJ1-5|.
CASSLERGTGSNQPQHF
TGTGCCAGCAGCTTAGAGAGGGGGACAGGAAGCAATCAGCCCCAGCATTTT
>TRBV19|.|TRBJ1-1|.
CASSSGARSAWGNTEAFF
TGTGCCAGTAGTTCTGGGGCGAGATCCGCATGGGGGAACACTGAAGCTTTCTTT
>TRBV27|TRBD1|TRBJ2-7|once
CASSLSSTIWKGARYEQYF
TGTGCCAGCAGTTTATCGTCTACGATCTGGAAGGGGGCTCGATACGAGCAGTACTTC
>TRBV29-1|.|TRBJ1-4|.
CSVGGGAGEKLFF
TGCAGCGTTGGAGGGGGGGCAGGGGAAAAACTGTTTTTT
>TRBV4-3|TRBD2|TRBJ2-1|.
CASSQGGLAGNEQFF
TGCGCCAGCAGCCAAGGCGGACTAGCGGGCAATGAGCAGTTCTTC
>TRBV2|.|TRBJ1-1|.
CASSAPPGQISNTEAFF
TGTGCCAGCAGTGCGCCTCCGGGACAAATTTCGAACACTGAAGCTTTCTTT
>TRBV9|.|TRBJ1-1|.
CASSPQCEAFF
TGTGCCAGCAGCCCACAGTGCGAAGCTTTCTTT
>TRBV2|.|TRBJ2-7|once
CASSTQGHEQYF
TGTGCCAGCAGCACCCAGGGACACGAGCAGTACTTC
>TRBV7-9|.|TRBJ2-7|.
CASSLDWYEQYF
TGTGCCAGCAGCTTAGACTGGTACGAGCAGTACTTC